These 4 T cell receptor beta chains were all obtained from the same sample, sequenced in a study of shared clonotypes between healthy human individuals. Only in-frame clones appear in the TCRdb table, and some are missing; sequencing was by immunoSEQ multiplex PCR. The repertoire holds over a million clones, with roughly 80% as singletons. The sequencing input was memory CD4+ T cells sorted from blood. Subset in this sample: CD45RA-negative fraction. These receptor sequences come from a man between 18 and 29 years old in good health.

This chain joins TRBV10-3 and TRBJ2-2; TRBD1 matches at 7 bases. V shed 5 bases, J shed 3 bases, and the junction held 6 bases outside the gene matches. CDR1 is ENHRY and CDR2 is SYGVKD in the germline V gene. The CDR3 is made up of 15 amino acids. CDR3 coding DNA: TGTGCCATCAGTACCGGGACAGTAGACACCGGGGAGCTGTTTTTT. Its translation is CAISTGTVDTGELFF.

CDR3 coding DNA: TGCGCCAGCAGCCAAGATGGGGGGGCAGGGCGGGAAAAACTGTTTTTT. As protein: CASSQDGGAGREKLFF. The chain combines TRBV4-1 with TRBJ1-4, with a possible D match to TRBD1 (6 bases). Germline V lookup: CDR1 MGHRA, CDR2 YSYEKL. Trimming cost V 0 bases and J 8 bases, with 16 bases left between them. CDR3 length: 16 amino acids.

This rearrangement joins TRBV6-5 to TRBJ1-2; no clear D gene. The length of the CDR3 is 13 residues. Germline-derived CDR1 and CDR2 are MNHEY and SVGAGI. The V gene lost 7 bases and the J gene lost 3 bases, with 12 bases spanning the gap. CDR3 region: CASKNVEDYGYTF. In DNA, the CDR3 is TGTGCCAGCAAGAATGTCGAGGACTATGGCTACACCTTC.

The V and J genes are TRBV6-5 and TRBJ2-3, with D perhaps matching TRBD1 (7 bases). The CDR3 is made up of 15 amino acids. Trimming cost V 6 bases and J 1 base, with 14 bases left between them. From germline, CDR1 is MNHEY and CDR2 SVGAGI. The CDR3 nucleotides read TGTGCCAGCAGGCGACTAGGGACAGGCACAGATACGCAGTATTTT. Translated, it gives CASRRLGTGTDTQYF.